This T cell receptor (beta chain) was recorded in a study of blood T cell repertoires in COVID-19. This clone came up once. Trimming took off 6 bases at V and 8 bases at J, with 22 bases between the two ends. The germline V gene encodes CDR1 MDHEN and CDR2 SYDVKM. The CDR3 is made up of 15 amino acids. Enrolled during active infection, Seattle patients were then followed longitudinally. Clones were sequenced by immunoSEQ multiplex PCR, and TCRdb holds only the in-frame ones, with some missing. The sample has about 180,000 clones, approximately 85% seen once. The sequence was obtained from an older woman with COVID-19, enrolled during active disease. The chain has TRBV28 and TRBJ1-2; perhaps TRBD1 as D (5 bases). The sample taken for sequencing was peripheral blood. CDR3: CASRTRSRGKWGYTF. In DNA, the CDR3 is TGTGCCAGCAGAACCCGATCTAGGGGAAAATGGGGCTACACCTTC.